One and the same sample provided the 20 T cell receptor beta chains below, sequenced in a study of neurological immune-mediated disorders. Each CDR3 protein gets one entry after TCRdb re-called the 5' RACE reads with MiXCR. The sample records about 71,000 distinct CDR3 sequences, approximately 13% being singletons. The time point denotes: longitudinal time-point 1 (baseline). The source material was PBMCs. The receptors were sampled from a female donor with HTLV-1-associated myelopathy (HAM/TSP).

This clonotype was seen repeatedly, ten times or more. The chain is built from TRBV11-2 and TRBJ2-3; 7 positions match TRBD2. The length of the CDR3 is 15 residues. After removal of 4 bases from V and 5 bases from J, the junction contained 9 bases not matched to a gene. Germline V gene data show CDR1 as SGHAT and CDR2 as FQNNGV. For the CDR3, the DNA is TGTGCCAGCAGCTCGAGGCTCCGGGGGGTAGATACGCAGTATTTT. Translating gives CASSSRLRGVDTQYF.

In this sample, this clonotype turned up many times. The genes are TRBV7-2 and TRBJ2-1; D not certain. Trimming stripped 2 bases from V and 5 bases from J, with 22 bases between. Per germline, CDR1 SGHTA and CDR2 FQGNSA. The CDR3 totals 18 residues. The CDR3 spells CASSLSPPGLTRDNEQFF. The CDR3 DNA reads TGTGCCAGCAGCTTATCGCCGCCGGGTCTGACAAGGGACAATGAGCAGTTCTTC.

This clonotype showed up many times. The chain uses TRBV29-1 and TRBJ1-1, with D unresolved. From germline, CDR1 is SQVTM and CDR2 ANQGSEA. The CDR3 contains 13 residues. V was cut by 7 bases and J by 7 bases, with 19 bases left in between. The CDR3 protein is CSATRALGGEAFF. The CDR3 DNA follows: TGCAGCGCCACAAGGGCCCTCGGCGGTGAAGCTTTCTTT.

This clonotype was seen a few times. A much larger clonotype is one base distant, so this may be a read error. The V and J genes are TRBV18 and TRBJ1-5; unclear D gene. The length of the CDR3 is 15 residues. Trimming shortened V by 6 bases and J by 3 bases, and 15 bases separated the two germline ends. The germline V gene has CDR1 KGHSH and CDR2 LQKENI. CDR3 in DNA: TGTGCCAGCTCCTTTAAGGCATGGGACAATCAGCCCCAGCATTTT. The encoded protein is CASSFKAWDNQPQHF.

This clonotype was observed at least ten times. The V gene is TRBV6-5, the J gene TRBJ1-6; D is possibly TRBD1 (6 bases). The V end was cut by 7 bases, the J end by 11 bases, with 21 bases between. The germline gives CDR1 MNHEY, CDR2 SVGAGI. The CDR3 has 15 residues. The CDR3 region has the DNA TGTGCCAGCACCCGGCGCGGGGGCGCGAGGGCACCCCTCCACTTT. As protein: CASTRRGGARAPLHF.

This clonotype was seen at least ten times. The chain couples TRBV28 to TRBJ2-7; 10 positions match TRBD1. This CDR3 region has 16 residues. In germline, CDR1 is MDHEN, CDR2 SYDVKM. Unmatched junction bases numbered 9, after V lost 6 bases and J lost 1 base. CDR3 residues: CASRSPGTGESYEQYF. The CDR3 DNA follows: TGTGCCAGCAGATCCCCCGGGACAGGGGAGTCCTACGAGCAGTACTTC.

V and J are TRBV7-9 and TRBJ2-2, with 8 bases aligning to TRBD1. The CDR3 contains 18 residues. V was pared by 6 bases and J by 3 bases, with 15 bases of the junction left unmatched. CDR1 is SEHNR and CDR2 is FQNEAQ in the germline V gene (reference sequence). For the CDR3, the DNA is TGTGCCAGCAGAGTTACCAGAACCGGGACAGGACACACCGGGGAGCTGTTTTTT. Encoded protein: CASRVTRTGTGHTGELFF.

This clonotype was counted at least ten times. This chain links TRBV6-1 with TRBJ2-1, with D perhaps matching TRBD1 (5 bases). Germline V gene sequence: CDR1 MNHNS, CDR2 SASEGT. V lost 8 bases and J lost 9, with 14 bases in between. This CDR3 spans 12 amino acids. The CDR3 DNA sequence: TGTGCCAGCGCTCAGGGTAGAGGTGAGCAGTTCTTC. It specifies CASAQGRGEQFF.

The chain combines TRBV28 with TRBJ2-7; TRBD1 is a possible D gene (6 bases). The germline V gene has CDR1 MDHEN and CDR2 SYDVKM. With 2 bases removed from V and 2 bases from J, the gap between germline ends came to 13 bases. The CDR3 runs 15 residues. CDR3 bases: TGTGCCAGCAGTTTAGCCGGGACACTTACCTACGAGCAGTACTTC. It is translated as CASSLAGTLTYEQYF.

Ten or more counts support this clonotype. The V gene is TRBV2, the J gene TRBJ1-1; D call uncertain. V gave up 3 bases and J gave up 11 bases, with 13 bases separating them. The CDR3 is 12 residues long. The germline CDR1 and CDR2 sequences are SNHLY and FYNNEI. The CDR3, as DNA: TGTGCCAGCAGTGACTCTTCCCGATACGCTTTCTTT. It is translated as CASSDSSRYAFF.

This clonotype has ten or more counts. The chain links TRBV6-6 to TRBJ2-7; tentatively, D is TRBD1 or TRBD2 (5 bases each). CDR1 is MNHNY and CDR2 is SVGAGI in the germline V gene (reference sequence). The CDR3 length is 14 residues. The germline V and J ends were trimmed by 0 bases and 8 bases, with 14 bases remaining between them. DNA of the CDR3: TGTGCCAGCAGTTACTCGATGATATCGGGACAGCAGTACTTC. This sequence encodes CASSYSMISGQQYF.

About this clonotype: Possible read error: a much larger clone is one base away. CDR3 coding DNA: TGCGTCAGCAGCTTGGACGGCAGGTACGAGCAGTACTTC. Its translation: CVSSLDGRYEQYF. This chain joins TRBV5-1 and TRBJ2-7; D gene uncertain. The CDR3 is 13 amino acids. Germline assignment: CDR1 SGHRS and CDR2 YFSETQ.

This clonotype was detected many times. The J gene is TRBJ2-1, the V gene TRBV7-2; D is possibly TRBD1 (5 bases). The CDR3 runs to 13 residues. Trimming took off 6 bases at V and 10 bases at J, with 16 bases between the two ends. The germline V gene has CDR1 SGHTA and CDR2 FQGNSA. The CDR3 nucleotides read TGTGCCAGCAGTCCCTGGCAGGGTGGCGAGCAGTTCTTC. It translates to CASSPWQGGEQFF.

The sample holds many counts of this clonotype. CDR3: CASSANAGTSGGNEQFF. DNA of the CDR3: TGTGCCAGCAGCGCAAACGCCGGGACTAGCGGGGGTAATGAGCAGTTCTTC. The rearrangement uses TRBV3-1 and TRBJ2-1; 14 nucleotides align to TRBD2. J lost 7 bases, V lost 5 bases, and 10 bases had no gene match. Per germline, CDR1 LGHDT and CDR2 YNNKEL (reference sequence). CDR3 length: 17 amino acids.

The chain links TRBV5-1 to TRBJ1-2; 7 nucleotides line up with TRBD1. CDR3 length equals 16 residues. CDR1 and CDR2 from the germline V gene are SGHRS and YFSETQ. V lost 0 bases to trimming and J lost 4 bases; unmatched junction nucleotides: 9. In DNA, the CDR3 is TGCGCCAGCAGCTTGGCCGGGCAGGGGGTCGGCTATGGCTACACCTTC. Protein: CASSLAGQGVGYGYTF.

This clonotype came up many times. The J gene is TRBJ2-1, the V gene TRBV5-1; 9 bases are a match to TRBD2. The CDR3 loop spans 15 amino acids. With 4 bases clipped from V and 4 bases from J, the junction kept 6 bases outside the gene matches. Germline CDR1 SGHRS, CDR2 YFSETQ. DNA of the CDR3: TGCGCCAGCAGCCCGGTAGCGGGGGAGTACAATGAGCAGTTCTTC. Translating it yields CASSPVAGEYNEQFF.

The chain employs TRBV15 and TRBJ1-2, with D tentatively TRBD1 (5 bases). CDR1 and CDR2 (germline): LNHNV, YYDKDF (reference sequence). The CDR3 totals 14 residues. Trimming took off 1 base at V and 5 bases at J, with 11 bases between the two ends. The CDR3 bases are TGTGCCACCAGCAGAGGGTCAGGGTTATATGGCTACACCTTC. This codes for CATSRGSGLYGYTF.

In its sample, this clonotype was seen many times. This chain joins TRBV2 and TRBJ1-5, with 12 nucleotides matching TRBD1. J lost 7 bases, V lost 6 bases, and 4 bases had no gene match. This CDR3 spans 14 amino acids. Germline loops: CDR1 SNHLY, CDR2 FYNNEI. The DNA for the CDR3 is TGTGCCAGCAGCGGGACAGGGGGCCGGCAGCCCCAGCATTTT. Amino acids: CASSGTGGRQPQHF.

This clonotype was detected many times. The gene calls are TRBV10-3 and TRBJ2-1, with TRBD2 identical over 9 bases. The germline V gene encodes CDR1 ENHRY and CDR2 SYGVKD. The CDR3 loop spans 14 amino acids. V lost 6 bases, J lost 5 bases, and 5 bases stayed unmatched. The CDR3 loop is CAIRFGGGDNEQFF. For the CDR3, the DNA is TGTGCCATCAGATTCGGCGGGGGGGACAATGAGCAGTTCTTC.

This clonotype appeared many times. V is TRBV20-1 and J is TRBJ2-1; tentatively, D is TRBD1 (6 bases). Germline V gene data show CDR1 as DFQATT and CDR2 as SNEGSKA (reference sequence). Deletions cut 0 bases from V and 0 bases from J, with 9 bases between. The CDR3 has 15 amino acids. For the CDR3, the DNA is TGCAGTGCTAGAGAAAGCAGGGGCTCCTACAATGAGCAGTTCTTC. It yields the protein CSARESRGSYNEQFF.